Detailed here is one TCR beta chain. This table comes from immunoSEQ multiplex PCR, and its TCRdb copy is limited to in-frame clones, with some not included. The data show approximately 43,000 clones, around 93% seen once. Germline V gene lookup returns CDR1 MNHEY and CDR2 SMNVEV (reference sequence). Trimming removed 6 bases at V and 6 bases at J, with 6 bases between. This CDR3 comprises 11 residues. The sample is drawn from a study of T cell changes during pregnancy in multiple sclerosis. Here the sequenced sample was CD8+ T cells from peripheral blood mononuclear cells, taken after pregnancy. This chain links TRBV27 with TRBJ2-1; D might be TRBD1 (6 bases). This clonotype originated in a female donor with multiple sclerosis, enrolled in a pregnancy study. In DNA form, the CDR3 reads TGTGCCAGCAGAGGGGGCAATGAGCAGTTCTTC. Amino acids: CASRGGNEQFF.